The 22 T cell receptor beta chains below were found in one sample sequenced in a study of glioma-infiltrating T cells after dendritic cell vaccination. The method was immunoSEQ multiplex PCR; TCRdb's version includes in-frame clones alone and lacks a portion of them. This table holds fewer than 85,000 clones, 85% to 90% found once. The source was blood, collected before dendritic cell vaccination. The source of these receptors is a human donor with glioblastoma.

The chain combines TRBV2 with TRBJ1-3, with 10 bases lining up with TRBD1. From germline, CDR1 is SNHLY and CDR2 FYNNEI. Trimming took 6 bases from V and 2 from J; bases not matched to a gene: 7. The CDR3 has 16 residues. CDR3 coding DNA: TGTGCCAGCAGCCAGTATGGACAGGGGGCTGGAAACACCATATATTTT. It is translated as CASSQYGQGAGNTIYF.

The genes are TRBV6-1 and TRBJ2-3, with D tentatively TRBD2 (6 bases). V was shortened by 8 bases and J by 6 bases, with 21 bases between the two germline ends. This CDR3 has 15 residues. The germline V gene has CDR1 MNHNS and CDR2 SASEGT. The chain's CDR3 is CASLDGTLGRDTQYF. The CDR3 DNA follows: TGTGCCAGCCTTGATGGGACTTTGGGTAGGGATACGCAGTATTTT.

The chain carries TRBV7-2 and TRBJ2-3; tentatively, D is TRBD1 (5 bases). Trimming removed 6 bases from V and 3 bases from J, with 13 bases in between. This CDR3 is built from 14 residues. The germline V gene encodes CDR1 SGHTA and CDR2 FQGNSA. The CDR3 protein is CASRSRVGTDTQYF. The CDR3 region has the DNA TGTGCCAGCAGAAGCAGGGTGGGTACAGATACGCAGTATTTT.

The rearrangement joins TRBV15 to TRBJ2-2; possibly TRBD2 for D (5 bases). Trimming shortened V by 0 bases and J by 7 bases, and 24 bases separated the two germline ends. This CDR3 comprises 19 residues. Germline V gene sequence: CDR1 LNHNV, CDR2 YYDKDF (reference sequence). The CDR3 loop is CATSRDRSGYAGSYGELFF. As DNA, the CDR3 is TGTGCCACCAGCAGAGATCGTTCAGGCTACGCGGGTTCATACGGGGAGCTGTTTTTT.

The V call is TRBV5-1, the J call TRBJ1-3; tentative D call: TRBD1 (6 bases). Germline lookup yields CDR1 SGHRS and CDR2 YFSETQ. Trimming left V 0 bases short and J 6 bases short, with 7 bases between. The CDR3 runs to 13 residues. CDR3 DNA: TGCGCCAGCAGCTTGGAGGGGGAAAACACCATATATTTT. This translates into CASSLEGENTIYF.

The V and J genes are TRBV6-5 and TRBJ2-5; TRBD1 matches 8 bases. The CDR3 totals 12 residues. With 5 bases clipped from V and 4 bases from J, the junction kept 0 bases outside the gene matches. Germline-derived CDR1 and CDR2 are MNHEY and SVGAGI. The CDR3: CASSTGGETQYF. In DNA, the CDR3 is TGTGCCAGCAGTACAGGGGGAGAGACCCAGTACTTC.

CDR3 sequence (DNA): TGTGCCAGCAGACCCGGACTTCGCTCTGGAAACACCATATATTTT. This sequence encodes CASRPGLRSGNTIYF. The rearrangement uses TRBV27 and TRBJ1-3, with unresolved D. V was trimmed by 6 bases and J by 0 bases, leaving 12 bases between them. CDR3 length: 15 residues. Per germline, CDR1 MNHEY and CDR2 SMNVEV (reference sequence).

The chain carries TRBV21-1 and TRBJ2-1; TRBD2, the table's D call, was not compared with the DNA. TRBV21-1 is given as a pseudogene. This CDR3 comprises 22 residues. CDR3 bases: TGTGCCAGCAGCAAAGCCGAAACCCCAAGAACTACTAGCGGGAGAATCTACAATGAGCAGTTCTTC. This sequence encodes CASSKAETPRTTSGRIYNEQFF.

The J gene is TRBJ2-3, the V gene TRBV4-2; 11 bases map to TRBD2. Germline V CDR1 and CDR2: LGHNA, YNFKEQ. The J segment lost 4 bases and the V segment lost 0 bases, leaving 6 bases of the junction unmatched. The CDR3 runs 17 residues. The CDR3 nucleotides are TGTGCCAGCAGCCAAGATTCTAGTAGCGGGGGGGCAGATACGCAGTATTTT. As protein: CASSQDSSSGGADTQYF.

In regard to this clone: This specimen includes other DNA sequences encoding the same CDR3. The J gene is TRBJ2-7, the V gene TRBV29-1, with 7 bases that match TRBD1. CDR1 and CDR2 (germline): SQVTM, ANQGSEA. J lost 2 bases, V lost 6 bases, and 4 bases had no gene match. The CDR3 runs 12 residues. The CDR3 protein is CSVGDRAYEQYF. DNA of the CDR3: TGCAGCGTGGGAGACAGGGCCTACGAGCAGTACTTC.

CDR3 region: CASSSLTEPSYEQYF. CDR3 DNA: TGTGCCAGCAGCTCGCTGACAGAGCCAAGCTACGAGCAGTACTTC. This chain links TRBV7-9 with TRBJ2-7; tentative D call: TRBD1 (5 bases). With 4 bases removed from V and 3 bases from J, the gap between germline ends came to 16 bases. The CDR3 has 15 amino acids. Germline loops: CDR1 SEHNR, CDR2 FQNEAQ (reference sequence).

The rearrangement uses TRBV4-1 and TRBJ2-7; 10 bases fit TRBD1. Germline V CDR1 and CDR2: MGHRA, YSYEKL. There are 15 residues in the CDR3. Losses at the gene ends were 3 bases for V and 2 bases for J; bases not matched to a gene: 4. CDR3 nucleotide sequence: TGCGCCAGCAGCCACCCGGGACAGGGGACCTACGAGCAGTACTTC. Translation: CASSHPGQGTYEQYF.

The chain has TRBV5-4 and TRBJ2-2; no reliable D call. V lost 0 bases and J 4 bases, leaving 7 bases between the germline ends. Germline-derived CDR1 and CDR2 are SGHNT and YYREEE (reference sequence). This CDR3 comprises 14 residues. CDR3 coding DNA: TGTGCCAGCAGCTTGGGGTCTATCACCGGGGAGCTGTTTTTT. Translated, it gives CASSLGSITGELFF.

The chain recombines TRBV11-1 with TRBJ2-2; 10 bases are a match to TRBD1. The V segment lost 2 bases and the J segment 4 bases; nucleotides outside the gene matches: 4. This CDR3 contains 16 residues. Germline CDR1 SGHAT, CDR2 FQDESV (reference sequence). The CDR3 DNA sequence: TGTGCCAGCAGCTTAAGGGACAGGGGAGGCACCGGGGAGCTGTTTTTT. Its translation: CASSLRDRGGTGELFF.

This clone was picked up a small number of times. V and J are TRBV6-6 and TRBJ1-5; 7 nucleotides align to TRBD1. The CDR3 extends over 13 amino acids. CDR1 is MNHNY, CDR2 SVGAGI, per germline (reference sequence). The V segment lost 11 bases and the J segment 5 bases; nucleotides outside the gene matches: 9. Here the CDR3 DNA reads TGTGCCGTACAAGACAGGGACGATCAGCCCCAGCATTTT. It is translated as CAVQDRDDQPQHF.

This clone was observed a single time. The CDR3 protein is CASSKLGQTYEQYF. In DNA form, the CDR3 reads TGTGCCAGCAGTAAATTGGGCCAGACCTACGAGCAGTACTTC. This sequence joins TRBV6-5 and TRBJ2-7, with D unresolved. With 5 bases removed from V and 2 bases from J, the gap between germline ends came to 13 bases. Germline V gene data show CDR1 as MNHEY and CDR2 as SVGAGI. The CDR3 is made up of 14 amino acids.

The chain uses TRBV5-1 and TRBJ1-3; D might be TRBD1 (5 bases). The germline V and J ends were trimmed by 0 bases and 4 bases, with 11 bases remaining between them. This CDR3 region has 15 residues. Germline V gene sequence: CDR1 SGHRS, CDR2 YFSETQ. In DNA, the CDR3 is TGCGCCAGCAGCTTGGAGGGGCGTGGAGGAAACACCATATATTTT. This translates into CASSLEGRGGNTIYF.

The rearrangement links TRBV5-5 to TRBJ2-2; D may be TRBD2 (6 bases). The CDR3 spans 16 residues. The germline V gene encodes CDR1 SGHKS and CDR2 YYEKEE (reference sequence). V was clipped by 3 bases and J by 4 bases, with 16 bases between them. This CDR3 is CASSWTMGGPTGELFF. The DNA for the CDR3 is TGTGCCAGCAGCTGGACCATGGGGGGACCCACCGGGGAGCTGTTTTTT.

CDR3 DNA: TGTGCCTTGGGGGACAAGAACACTGAAGCTTTCTTT. Protein: CALGDKNTEAFF. The chain recombines TRBV28 with TRBJ1-1; possible D gene TRBD1, 6 bases. The ends were cut back, 11 bases at V and 1 base at J, with 11 bases in the middle. The length of the CDR3 is 12 residues. The V gene's germline CDR1 is MDHEN and CDR2 SYDVKM. The whole variable domain, remainder taken from reference TRBV28 and TRBJ1-1, is DVKVTQSSRYLVKRTGEKVFLECVQDMDHENMFWYRQDPGLGLRLIYFSYDVKMKEKGDIPEGYSVSREKKERFSLILESASTNQTSMYLCALGDKNTEAFFGQGTRLTVV.

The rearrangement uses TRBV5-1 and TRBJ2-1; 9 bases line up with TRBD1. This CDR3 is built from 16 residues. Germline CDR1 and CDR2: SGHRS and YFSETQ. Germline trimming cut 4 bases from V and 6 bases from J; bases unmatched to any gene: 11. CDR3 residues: CASSPTGTGSGNEQFF. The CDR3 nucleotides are TGCGCCAGCAGCCCAACCGGGACAGGGTCGGGCAATGAGCAGTTCTTC.

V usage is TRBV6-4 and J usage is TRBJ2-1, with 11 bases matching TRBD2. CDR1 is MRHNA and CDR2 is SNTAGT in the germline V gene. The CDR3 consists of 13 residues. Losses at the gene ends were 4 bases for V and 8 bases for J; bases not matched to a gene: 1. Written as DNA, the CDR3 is TGTGCCAGCAGTGTAGCGGGAGGGTATGAGCAGTTCTTC. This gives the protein CASSVAGGYEQFF.

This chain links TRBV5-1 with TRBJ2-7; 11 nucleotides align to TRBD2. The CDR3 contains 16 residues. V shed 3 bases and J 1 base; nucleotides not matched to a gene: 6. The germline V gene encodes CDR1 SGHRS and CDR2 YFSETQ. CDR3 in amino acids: CASSSGLAATSYEQYF. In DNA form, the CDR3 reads TGCGCCAGCAGCTCGGGACTAGCGGCCACTTCCTACGAGCAGTACTTC.